This TCR beta chain came from a study of T cell responses to AZD1222 COVID-19 vaccine (dated by TCRdb to the early 2020s). Regarding the study in general: TCR sequencing was performed for roughly 250 trial participants, of whom roughly 200 were given two doses of AZD1222 and 26 were given two doses of MenACWY control vaccine. Trial participants were enrolled by age into subgroups of 18-55, 56-69 and 70-plus years, and about 150, 27 and 61 TCR-sequenced participants, respectively, were included in these subgroups. General conclusions and limits of the study: Participants were mostly white British and included more females than males, and it was suggested by the authors that clonal diversity may have been underestimated. After two AZD1222 doses, both the breadth and the depth of spike-specific TCRs were significantly higher than at day 0 and than in MenACWY recipients. Nearly half of unique spike-specific TCRs reportedly recognized epitopes outside regions mutated in the B.1.351 and B.1.1.7 variants. Because no day 14 peak-response samples were available, the repertoires could be characterized only after the peak T cell response. Vaccine-associated CD4 TCRs spanned the whole spike protein, with dominant responses in regions 160-218 and 743-854. Conclusions about previously exposed vaccinees were limited because only a handful of AZD1222 recipients were SARS-CoV-2 seropositive at baseline. In the small 56-69-year group, the increase in depth fell short of significance, most likely because of low power.

For this clone: Its antigen has not been determined. There are no base qualities to consult, and no much larger clone falls within one base.

What this sample's time point label stands for: about 28 days (+/-7) after the second vaccine dose. AZD1222 recipients with second doses at about 4 weeks or about 12 weeks were pooled, because spike-specific TCR depth and breadth did not differ between schedules. Vaccinee samples were obtained from the UK trials COV001 and COV002, which included a single-blind randomized controlled phase 2/3 trial of AZD1222 (ChAdOx1 nCoV-19) in healthy adults. For TCRbeta chain sequencing, PBMC samples from trial participants were taken at day 0 and at day 28 after the second dose. The CDR1 and CDR2 encoded by the germline V gene (reference sequence) are LNHDA and SQIVND. After removal of 4 bases from V and 2 bases from J, the junction retains 4 bases not matched to a gene. The CDR3 measures 14 amino acids from cysteine to phenylalanine. Of all the DNA, just the CDR3 is kept, 42 bases in frame from base 1. The CDR3 regions of human TCRbeta chains were analyzed by immunosequencing. The paper's processing steps were these. Repertoire TCRs were matched against a reference library of SARS-CoV-2-specific TCRs generated with the MIRA antigen-specificity platform. Breadth was defined as the fraction of unique TCRs that were SARS-CoV-2-associated, and depth was defined as the fraction of total T cells that were SARS-CoV-2-associated. Using the MIRA data, each spike-specific TCR was assigned both to the spike region to which the TCR was reactive and to a CD4 or CD8 class. Log10-transformed breadth and depth values were compared by one-way ANOVA with Sidak's multiple comparisons tests. Imported from immuneACCESS, the table was reduced by TCRdb to in-frame sequences with V and J called. These copies leave out some clones; in studies compared against another copy, an unresolved V gene accounts for under half, and the cause of the remainder is not known. The V and J calls and the clone size are those of that table, but D and trimming were determined from the DNA. For this sample there are some 84,000 clones; around 90% appear just once. The ten largest clones add up to roughly 12% of the sample.

This specimen was peripheral blood, taken 28 days after the second AZD1222 dose. The rearrangement combines TRBV19 with TRBJ1-1; 7 central nucleotides agree with TRBD1. The clonotype was recovered from an adult who received the AZD1222 COVID-19 vaccine. In nucleotides, the sequence is TGTGCCAGTAGTACAAGACAGGGAAACACTGAAGCTTTCTTT. This gives the protein CASSTRQGNTEAFF.